This TCR beta chain is from a study of T cells after yellow fever vaccination. This clonotype was recorded a few times. From the 5' RACE reads, TCRdb called clonotypes with MiXCR, one entry per CDR3 protein. Here the sample spans around 310,000 distinct CDR3 sequences, roughly 4.3% being singletons. Germline V lookup: CDR1 SEHNR, CDR2 FQNEAQ (reference sequence). CDR3 length equals 14 residues. V was trimmed by 8 bases and J by 1 base, leaving 11 bases between them. The starting material was PBMCs, obtained 5 days after the yellow fever booster vaccination. This TCR derives from a man between 18 and 35 years old who received the YFV17D yellow fever vaccine. The chain links TRBV7-9 to TRBJ2-2; D is unclear. Here the CDR3 DNA reads TGTGCCAGCGATAGGCTGCGGAACACCGGGGAGCTGTTTTTT. Its translation: CASDRLRNTGELFF.